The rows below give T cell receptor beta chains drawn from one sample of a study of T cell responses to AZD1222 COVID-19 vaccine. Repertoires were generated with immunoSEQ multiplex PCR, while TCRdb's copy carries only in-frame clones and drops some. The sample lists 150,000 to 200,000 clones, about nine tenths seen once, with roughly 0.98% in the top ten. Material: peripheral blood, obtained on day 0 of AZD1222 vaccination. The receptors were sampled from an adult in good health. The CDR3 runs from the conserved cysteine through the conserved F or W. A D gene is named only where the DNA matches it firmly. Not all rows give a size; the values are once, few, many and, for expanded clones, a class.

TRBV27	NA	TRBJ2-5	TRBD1	CASSFHHGTGQETQYF	TGTGCCAGCAGTTTTCATCATGGGACAGGACAAGAGACCCAGTACTTC
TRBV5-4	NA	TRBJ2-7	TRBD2	CASSNPGTSYTYEQYF	TGTGCCAGCAGTAATCCCGGGACTAGTTACACCTACGAGCAGTACTTC
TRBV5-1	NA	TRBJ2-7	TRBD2	CASWGGGDEQYF	TGCGCCAGCTGGGGCGGGGGGGACGAGCAGTACTTC
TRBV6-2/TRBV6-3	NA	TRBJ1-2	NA	CASSLGVGVGYTF	TGTGCCAGCAGCCTCGGCGTTGGGGTTGGCTACACCTTC
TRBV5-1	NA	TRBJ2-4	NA	CASSSGDTSLAKNIQYF	TGCGCCAGCAGCTCGGGGGACACCAGCTTAGCCAAAAACATTCAGTACTTC
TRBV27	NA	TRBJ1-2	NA	CASSALRSQTGYGYTF	TGTGCCAGCAGTGCCCTCCGGAGCCAGACAGGCTATGGCTACACCTTC
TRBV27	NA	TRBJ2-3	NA	CASSLDGYSVGTQYF	TGTGCCAGCAGTTTAGACGGATATTCTGTCGGTACGCAGTATTTT
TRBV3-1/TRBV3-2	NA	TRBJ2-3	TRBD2	CASSPSGGFTDTQYF	TGTGCCAGCAGCCCTAGCGGGGGCTTCACAGATACGCAGTATTTT
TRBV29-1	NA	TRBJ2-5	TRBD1	CSVEGIQGARNRETQYF	TGCAGCGTTGAAGGAATACAGGGGGCGCGGAACCGGGAGACCCAGTACTTC
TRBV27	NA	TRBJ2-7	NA	CASSLSISSYEQYF	TGTGCCAGCAGTTTATCGATCAGTTCCTACGAGCAGTACTTC
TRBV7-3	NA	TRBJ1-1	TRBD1	CASSLQGGNTEAFF	TGTGCCAGCAGCTTACAGGGGGGGAACACTGAAGCTTTCTTT
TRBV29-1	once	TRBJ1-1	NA	CSVDGDWSEAFF	TGCAGCGTTGACGGGGATTGGTCTGAAGCTTTCTTT
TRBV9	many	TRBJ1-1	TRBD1	CASSTRRTGEITEAFF	TGTGCCAGCAGCACCCGTAGGACAGGGGAGATCACTGAAGCTTTCTTT
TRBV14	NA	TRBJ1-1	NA	CASSQLGETEAFF	TGTGCCAGCAGCCAATTAGGTGAGACTGAAGCTTTCTTT
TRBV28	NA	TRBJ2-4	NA	CASSSNLAKNIQYF	TGTGCCAGCAGTTCGAACCTAGCCAAAAACATTCAGTACTTC